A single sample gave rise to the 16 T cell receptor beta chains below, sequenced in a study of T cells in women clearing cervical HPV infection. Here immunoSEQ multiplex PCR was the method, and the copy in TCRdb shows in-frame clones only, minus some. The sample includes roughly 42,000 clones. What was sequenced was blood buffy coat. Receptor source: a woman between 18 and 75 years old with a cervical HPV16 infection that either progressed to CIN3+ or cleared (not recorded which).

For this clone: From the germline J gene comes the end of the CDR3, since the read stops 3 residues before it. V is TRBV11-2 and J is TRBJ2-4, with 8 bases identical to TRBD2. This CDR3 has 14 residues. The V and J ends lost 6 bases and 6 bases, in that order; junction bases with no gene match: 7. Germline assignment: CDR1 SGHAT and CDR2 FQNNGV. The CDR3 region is CASSSGVSGNIQYF. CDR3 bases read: TGTGCCAGCAGTAGCGGGGTTTCTGGAAACATT.

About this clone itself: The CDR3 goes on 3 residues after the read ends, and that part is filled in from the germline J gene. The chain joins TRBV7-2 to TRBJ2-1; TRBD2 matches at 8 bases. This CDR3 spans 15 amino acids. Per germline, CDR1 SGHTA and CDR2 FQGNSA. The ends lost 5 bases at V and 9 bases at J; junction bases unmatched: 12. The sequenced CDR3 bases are TGTGCCAGCAGCCCCGGGACTAGGGGACGAGGTGAG. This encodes CASSPGTRGRGE. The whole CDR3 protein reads CASSPGTRGRGEQFF.

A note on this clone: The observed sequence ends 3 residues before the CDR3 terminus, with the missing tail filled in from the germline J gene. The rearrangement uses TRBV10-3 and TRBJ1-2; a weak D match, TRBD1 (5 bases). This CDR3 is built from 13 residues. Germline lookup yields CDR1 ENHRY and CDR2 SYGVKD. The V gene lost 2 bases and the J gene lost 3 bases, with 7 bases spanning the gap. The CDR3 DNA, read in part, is TGTGCCATCAGTGAGGACAGCTACTATGGC. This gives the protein CAISEDSYYG. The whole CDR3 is CAISEDSYYGYTF.

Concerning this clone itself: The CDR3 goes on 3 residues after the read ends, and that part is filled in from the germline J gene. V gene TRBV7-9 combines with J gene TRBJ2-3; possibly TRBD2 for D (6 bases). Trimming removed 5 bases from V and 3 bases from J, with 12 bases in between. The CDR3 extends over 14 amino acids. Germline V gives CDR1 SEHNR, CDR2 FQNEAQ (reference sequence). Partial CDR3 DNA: TGTGCCAGCAGCCCTCCCGGGGGAACAGATACG. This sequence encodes CASSPPGGTDT. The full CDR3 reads CASSPPGGTDTQYF.

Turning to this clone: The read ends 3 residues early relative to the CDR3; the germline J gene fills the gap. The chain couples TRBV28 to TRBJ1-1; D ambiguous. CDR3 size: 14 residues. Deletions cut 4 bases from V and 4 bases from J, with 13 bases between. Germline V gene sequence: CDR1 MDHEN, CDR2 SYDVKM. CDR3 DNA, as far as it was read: TGTGCCAGCAGTTCGGCCACCACTATCACTGAA. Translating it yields CASSSATTITE. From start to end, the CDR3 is CASSSATTITEAFF.

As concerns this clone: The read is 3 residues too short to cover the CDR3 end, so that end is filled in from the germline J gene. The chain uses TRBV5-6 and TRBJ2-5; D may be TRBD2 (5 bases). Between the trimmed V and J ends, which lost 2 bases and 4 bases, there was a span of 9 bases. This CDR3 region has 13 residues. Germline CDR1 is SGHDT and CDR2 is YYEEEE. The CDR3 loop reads CASSLRAGETQYF. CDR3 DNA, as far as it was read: TGTGCCAGCAGCTTAAGGGCGGGAGAGACC.

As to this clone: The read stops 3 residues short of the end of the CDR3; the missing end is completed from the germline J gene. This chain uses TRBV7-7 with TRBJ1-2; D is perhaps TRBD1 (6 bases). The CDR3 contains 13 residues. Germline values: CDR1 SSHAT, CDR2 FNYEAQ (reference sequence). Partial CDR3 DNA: TGTGCCAGCAGCCGACTTACAGGGTACGAC. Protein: CASSRLTGYD. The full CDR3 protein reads CASSRLTGYDYTF.

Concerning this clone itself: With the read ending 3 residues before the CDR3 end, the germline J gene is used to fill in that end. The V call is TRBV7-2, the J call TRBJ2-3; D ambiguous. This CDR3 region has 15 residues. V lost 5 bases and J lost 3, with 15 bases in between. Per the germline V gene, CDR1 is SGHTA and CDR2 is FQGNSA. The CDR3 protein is CASSVSRYATDTQYF. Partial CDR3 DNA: TGTGCCAGCAGCGTCTCTAGATACGCTACAGATACG. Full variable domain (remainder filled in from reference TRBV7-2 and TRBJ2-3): GAGVSQSPSNKVTEKGKDVELRCDPISGHTALYWYRQSLGQGLEFLIYFQGNSAPDKSGLPSDRFSAERTGGSVSTLTIQRTQQEDSAVYLCASSVSRYATDTQYFGPGTRLTVL.

This CDR3 reads CASSELTGYPYEQYF. Incomplete CDR3 DNA: TGTGCCAGCAGCGAACTCACAGGGTACCCCTACGAG. The chain has TRBV6-1 and TRBJ2-7; tentatively, D is TRBD1 (6 bases). Read sequence stops 3 residues before the CDR3 end, and the germline J gene provides the missing end. The CDR3 totals 15 residues. The V end was cut by 6 bases, the J end by 2 bases, with 17 bases between. Germline V gene data show CDR1 as MNHNS and CDR2 as SASEGT.

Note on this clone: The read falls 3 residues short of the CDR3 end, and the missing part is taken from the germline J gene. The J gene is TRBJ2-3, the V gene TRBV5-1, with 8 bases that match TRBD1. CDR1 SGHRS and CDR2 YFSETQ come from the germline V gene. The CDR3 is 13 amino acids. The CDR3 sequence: CASSMGQAETQYF. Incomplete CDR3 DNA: TGCGCCAGCAGCATGGGACAGGCGGAGACG. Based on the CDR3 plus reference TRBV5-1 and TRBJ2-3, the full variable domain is KAGVTQTPRYLIKTRGQQVTLSCSPISGHRSVSWYQQTPGQGLQFLFEYFSETQRNKGNFPGRFSGRQFSNSRSEMNVSTLELGDSALYLCASSMGQAETQYFGPGTRLTVL.

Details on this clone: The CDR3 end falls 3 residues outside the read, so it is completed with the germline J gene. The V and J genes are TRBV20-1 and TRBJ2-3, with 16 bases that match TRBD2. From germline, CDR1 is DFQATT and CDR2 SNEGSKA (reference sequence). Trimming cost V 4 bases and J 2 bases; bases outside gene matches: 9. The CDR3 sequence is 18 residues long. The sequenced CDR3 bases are TGCAGTGCTACAACCGGGACTAGCGGGGGGGGAAACACAGATACG. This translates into CSATTGTSGGGNTDT. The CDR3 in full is CSATTGTSGGGNTDTQYF.

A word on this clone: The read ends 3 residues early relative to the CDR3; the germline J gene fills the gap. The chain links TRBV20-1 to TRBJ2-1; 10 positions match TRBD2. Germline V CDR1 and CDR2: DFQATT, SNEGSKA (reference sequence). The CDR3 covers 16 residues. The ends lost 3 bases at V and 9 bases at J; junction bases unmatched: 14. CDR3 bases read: TGCAGTGCTAGGGCCCCCGGGACTAGCGTGGAGGGTGAG. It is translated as CSARAPGTSVEGE. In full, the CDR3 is CSARAPGTSVEGEQFF.

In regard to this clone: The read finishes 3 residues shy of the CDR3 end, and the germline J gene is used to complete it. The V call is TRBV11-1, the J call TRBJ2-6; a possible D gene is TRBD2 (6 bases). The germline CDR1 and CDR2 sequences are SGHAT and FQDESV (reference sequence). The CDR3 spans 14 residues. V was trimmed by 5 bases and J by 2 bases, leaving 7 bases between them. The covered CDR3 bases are TGTGCCAGCAGCAGGAGGGCTGGGGCCAACGTC. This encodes CASSRRAGANV. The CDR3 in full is CASSRRAGANVLTF.

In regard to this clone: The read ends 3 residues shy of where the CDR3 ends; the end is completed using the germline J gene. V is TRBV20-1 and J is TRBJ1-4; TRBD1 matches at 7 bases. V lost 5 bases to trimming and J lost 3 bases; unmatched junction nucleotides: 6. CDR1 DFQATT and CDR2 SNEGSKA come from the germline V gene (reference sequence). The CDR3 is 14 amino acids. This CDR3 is CSAEQGRSNEKLFF. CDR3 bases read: TGCAGTGCTGAACAGGGGCGGTCTAATGAAAAA.

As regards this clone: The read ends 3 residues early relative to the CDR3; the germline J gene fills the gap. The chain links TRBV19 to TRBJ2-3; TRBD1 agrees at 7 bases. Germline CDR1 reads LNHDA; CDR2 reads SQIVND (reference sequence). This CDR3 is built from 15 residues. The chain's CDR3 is CASSIGRGTQETQYF. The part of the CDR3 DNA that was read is TGTGCCAGTAGTATTGGCAGGGGGACACAAGAGACG.

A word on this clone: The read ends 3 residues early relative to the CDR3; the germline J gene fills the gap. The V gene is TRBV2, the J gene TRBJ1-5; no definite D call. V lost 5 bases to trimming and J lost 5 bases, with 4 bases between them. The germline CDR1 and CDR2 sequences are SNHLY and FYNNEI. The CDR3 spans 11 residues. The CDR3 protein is CASSFDQPQHF. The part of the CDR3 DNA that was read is TGTGCCAGCAGTTTCGATCAGCCC.